These 26 T cell receptor beta chains were sequenced from one sample in a study of regulatory T cells in long-lasting Graves disease. Building of the TCR beta libraries involved iRepertoire HTBI primers and Arm-PCR of CDR3 regions. TCRdb ran MiXCR on the multiplex PCR reads and lists one entry per CDR3 protein. Of hundreds of thousands of distinct CDR3 sequences listed, around 17% are singletons. The time point here: newly diagnosed GD, antithyroid drugs for less than 3 months. TCR sequences were obtained from RNA taken from PBMCs. These data are also associated with another study on T cells in Graves' hyperthyroidism and ophthalmopathy.

The sample here was peripheral blood mononuclear cells (PBMCs), taken at new diagnosis, from a patient treated with antithyroid drugs. These receptors originate from a woman between 25 and 40 years old with Graves disease.

On this clonotype itself: Given a much more abundant clone one base away, this may be a read error. The CDR3 does not end in the conserved phenylalanine or tryptophan, so this is likely a read error. The V call is TRBV6-1, the J call TRBJ1-1; tentatively, D is TRBD1 (5 bases). This CDR3 comprises 13 residues. Germline CDR1 is MNHNS and CDR2 is SASEGT. Trimming pared 10 bases from V and 1 base from J, leaving 13 bases between. CDR3 amino acids: CATGGSRNTEAFL. CDR3 DNA: TGTGCCACGGGGGGGTCGCGGAACACTGAAGCTTTCCTT.

This clonotype was recorded many times. The gene calls are TRBV27 and TRBJ2-5; no reliable D call. The germline V and J ends were trimmed by 7 bases and 0 bases, with 12 bases remaining between them. Germline lookup yields CDR1 MNHEY and CDR2 SMNVEV (reference sequence). This CDR3 is 14 amino acids long. CDR3 nucleotide sequence: TGTGCCAGCAATTGGGCGGCAAACCAAGAGACCCAGTACTTC. It yields the protein CASNWAANQETQYF.

This sequence joins TRBV9 and TRBJ2-7, with 9 bases matching TRBD2. CDR1 is SGDLS, CDR2 YYNGEE, per germline. This CDR3 has 15 amino acids. J gave up 3 bases and V 4 bases, and 8 bases lay outside the gene matches. CDR3 DNA sequence: TGTGCCAGCAGCCCGCGCGGGAGGGTGGGCTACGAGCAGTACTTC. This translates into CASSPRGRVGYEQYF.

A note on this clonotype: One end of the junction varies from germline; a read error may be responsible. This chain joins TRBV4-1 and TRBJ1-6, with D unclear. Looked up from germline, CDR1 is MGHRA and CDR2 is YSYEKL. This CDR3 has 13 amino acids. In DNA, the CDR3 is TGTGCCAGCAGCCAAGAGCCCGATTCACCCCTCCACTTT. Translating gives CASSQEPDSPLHF.

The table lists this clonotype with many counts. V gene TRBV27 combines with J gene TRBJ2-7; TRBD1 matches at 7 bases. V was clipped by 6 bases and J by 6 bases; unmatched bases: 11. Germline loops: CDR1 MNHEY, CDR2 SMNVEV (reference sequence). This CDR3 spans 14 amino acids. CDR3 DNA sequence: TGTGCCAGCAGAACACCGGGACAGCCGAGCGAGCAGTACTTC. Residues: CASRTPGQPSEQYF.

The chain is built from TRBV12-3 or TRBV12-4 and TRBJ2-2; 8 bases map to TRBD1. The CDR3 runs 18 residues. The J segment lost 5 bases and the V segment lost 2 bases, leaving 13 bases of the junction unmatched. CDR3 in amino acids: CASSLMWGRTGLTGELFF. The CDR3 DNA sequence: TGTGCCAGCAGTTTAATGTGGGGGCGGACAGGGTTAACCGGGGAGCTGTTTTTT.

The genes are TRBV5-6 and TRBJ2-7; D is ambiguous. Trimming shortened V by 1 base and J by 0 bases, and 11 bases separated the two germline ends. Germline V CDR1 and CDR2: SGHDT, YYEEEE. The CDR3 has 15 residues. The CDR3 region is CASSLFLRLSYEQYF. The DNA of the CDR3 is TGTGCCAGCAGCTTGTTTCTGCGCCTCTCCTACGAGCAGTACTTC. Complete variable domain (other parts from reference TRBV5-6 and TRBJ2-7): DAGVTQSPTHLIKTRGQQVTLRCSPKSGHDTVSWYQQALGQGPQFIFQYYEEEERQRGNFPDRFSGHQFPNYSSELNVNALLLGDSALYLCASSLFLRLSYEQYFGPGTRLTVT.

Here the CDR3 reads CASSSTQGRDSAKNIQYF. CDR3 nucleotide sequence: TGCGCCAGCAGCTCCACACAGGGCAGGGACTCTGCCAAAAACATTCAGTACTTC. The chain employs TRBV5-1 and TRBJ2-4; D may be TRBD1 or TRBD2 (6 bases each). V lost 3 bases, J lost 1 base, and 20 bases lay in between. CDR3 length equals 18 residues. Germline CDR1 and CDR2: SGHRS and YFSETQ.

This chain links TRBV2 with TRBJ2-5; TRBD2 is a possible D gene (5 bases). In germline, CDR1 is SNHLY, CDR2 FYNNEI. CDR3 size: 13 residues. The ends were cut back, 6 bases at V and 1 base at J, with 9 bases in the middle. CDR3 residues: CASRAEAQETQYF. The CDR3 region has the DNA TGTGCCAGCAGGGCGGAGGCCCAAGAGACCCAGTACTTC.

This clonotype was seen ten or more times. This chain links TRBV30 with TRBJ1-1; 7 bases are shared with TRBD1. This CDR3 comprises 16 residues. Germline loops: CDR1 GTSNPN, CDR2 SVGIG (reference sequence). Trimming took 4 bases from V and 4 from J; bases not matched to a gene: 15. In nucleotides, the CDR3 is TGTGCCTGGACCACAGTCTACAGGGGTTGGGCCACTGAAGCTTTCTTT. Translation: CAWTTVYRGWATEAFF.

V usage is TRBV11-1 and J usage is TRBJ1-3; 8 nucleotides match TRBD1. CDR1 and CDR2 from the germline V gene are SGHAT and FQDESV (reference sequence). V shed 3 bases, J shed 2 bases, and the junction held 0 bases outside the gene matches. CDR3 length equals 14 residues. The CDR3 is CASSLGQAGNTIYF. As DNA, the CDR3 is TGTGCCAGCAGCTTGGGACAGGCTGGAAACACCATATATTTT.

This sequence joins TRBV3-1 and TRBJ2-3, with 11 bases identical to TRBD2. J was trimmed by 4 bases and V by 5 bases; bases with no gene match: 5. Germline lookup yields CDR1 LGHDT and CDR2 YNNKEL (reference sequence). This CDR3 has 15 amino acids. The CDR3 region is CASSATSGSADTQYF. The CDR3 coding sequence is TGTGCCAGCAGCGCTACTAGCGGGAGTGCAGATACGCAGTATTTT.

The chain carries TRBV25-1 and TRBJ2-1, with D perhaps matching TRBD2 (5 bases). Per the germline V gene, CDR1 is MGHDK and CDR2 is SYGVNS. The CDR3 extends over 14 amino acids. The V end lost 2 bases, the J end lost 2 bases, and 7 bases lay between the germline ends. In DNA, the CDR3 is TGTGCCAGCAGTGAACCGGGGACCTACAATGAGCAGTTCTTC. It codes for CASSEPGTYNEQFF.

This clonotype was observed at least ten times. This chain uses TRBV12-3 or TRBV12-4 with TRBJ1-5, with D possibly being TRBD1 (6 bases). The CDR3 has 17 residues. Trimming took off 1 base at V and 9 bases at J, with 22 bases between the two ends. The CDR3 DNA sequence: TGTGCCAGCAGTTTAGGCGGCCTAACAGGGCGTATTTCGCCCCAGCATTTT. Its translation: CASSLGGLTGRISPQHF.

This clonotype was counted a few times. The gene calls are TRBV20-1 and TRBJ1-5; D possibly corresponds to TRBD1 (5 bases). V gave up 6 bases and J gave up 4 bases, with 19 bases separating them. The CDR3 sequence is 15 residues long. Looked up from germline, CDR1 is DFQATT and CDR2 is SNEGSKA (reference sequence). CDR3 sequence: CSALIGGSGNQPQHF. The CDR3 DNA is TGCAGTGCCCTTATCGGGGGGTCCGGGAATCAGCCCCAGCATTTT.

This clonotype was recorded at least ten times. The chain couples TRBV19 to TRBJ1-2; a weak D match, TRBD1 (6 bases). Germline V gene lookup returns CDR1 LNHDA and CDR2 SQIVND (reference sequence). This CDR3 spans 17 amino acids. Trimming pared 4 bases from V and 4 bases from J, leaving 22 bases between. The CDR3 loop reads CASSTPEDSVAPYGYTF. CDR3 DNA: TGTGCCAGTAGTACGCCCGAGGACAGCGTCGCGCCCTATGGCTACACCTTC.

The table lists this clonotype with a few counts. V and J are TRBV19 and TRBJ2-7; D gene uncertain. Deletions cut 10 bases from V and 4 bases from J, with 14 bases between. The CDR3 contains 12 residues. Germline V gene data show CDR1 as LNHDA and CDR2 as SQIVND (reference sequence). CDR3 bases: TGTGCCACTACCGGGCCTCTATACGAGCAGTACTTC. Protein product: CATTGPLYEQYF.

This clonotype appeared many times. The V gene is TRBV27, the J gene TRBJ2-1, with TRBD2 identical over 7 bases. This CDR3 has 18 amino acids. Germline values: CDR1 MNHEY, CDR2 SMNVEV (reference sequence). V gave up 3 bases and J gave up 2 bases; unmatched junction bases: 13. Here the CDR3 DNA reads TGTGCCAGCAGTTTTAGGACCCAAAAGGGAGGGGCCTACAATGAGCAGTTCTTC. Its translation: CASSFRTQKGGAYNEQFF.

This clonotype appeared many times. The rearrangement joins TRBV20-1 to TRBJ2-1; 7 bases map to TRBD1. Looked up from germline, CDR1 is DFQATT and CDR2 is SNEGSKA (reference sequence). V lost 1 base and J lost 4; bases outside the gene matches: 7. The CDR3 spans 15 residues. CDR3 region: CSARVSGQLYNEQFF. DNA for the CDR3: TGCAGTGCTAGAGTCTCGGGACAGCTTTACAATGAGCAGTTCTTC.

At least ten counts were recorded for this clonotype. The V call is TRBV7-9, the J call TRBJ1-2; 9 bases fit TRBD1. This CDR3 region has 15 residues. With V trimmed by 5 bases and J by 3 bases, 7 bases remained unmatched. CDR1 and CDR2 from the germline V gene are SEHNR and FQNEAQ (reference sequence). The CDR3 DNA is TGTGCCAGCAGCCGCCGGGACAGGGATTACTATGGCTACACCTTC. This gives the protein CASSRRDRDYYGYTF.

Many counts were recorded for this clonotype. The rearrangement uses TRBV20-1 and TRBJ1-5; TRBD1 agrees at 7 bases. Unmatched junction bases numbered 5, after V lost 8 bases and J lost 4 bases. The CDR3 spans 12 residues. Germline CDR1 reads DFQATT; CDR2 reads SNEGSKA (reference sequence). The CDR3 DNA is TGCAGTCCAGGGGGGCTAAATCAGCCCCAGCATTTT. Residues: CSPGGLNQPQHF.

This rearrangement joins TRBV5-1 to TRBJ2-1, with D possibly being TRBD2 (6 bases). V shed 4 bases and J shed 6 bases, with 17 bases lying between them. Germline CDR1 and CDR2: SGHRS and YFSETQ. The CDR3 has 15 amino acids. For the CDR3, the DNA is TGCGCCAGCAGCACGGGACTCACCCCCAGCAATGAGCAGTTCTTC. Translation gives CASSTGLTPSNEQFF. Together with reference TRBV5-1 and TRBJ2-1, the CDR3 gives the full variable domain: KAGVTQTPRYLIKTRGQQVTLSCSPISGHRSVSWYQQTPGQGLQFLFEYFSETQRNKGNFPGRFSGRQFSNSRSEMNVSTLELGDSALYLCASSTGLTPSNEQFFGPGTRLTVL.

In regard to this clonotype: Likely a read error: the CDR3 ends without its conserved phenylalanine or tryptophan. The rearrangement uses TRBV30 and TRBJ1-1; 7 bases align to TRBD1. Germline assignment: CDR1 GTSNPN and CDR2 SVGIG (reference sequence). There are 15 residues in the CDR3. Trimming removed 7 bases from V and 1 base from J; junction bases left unmatched: 12. The CDR3 DNA reads TGTGCCTCCTCCCACCCGGGACAGAAGAACACTGAAGCTTTCTCT. Amino acid sequence: CASSHPGQKNTEAFS.

This clonotype was observed many times. The chain joins TRBV12-3 or TRBV12-4 to TRBJ1-1; no definite D call. The ends were cut back, 7 bases at V and 0 bases at J, with 15 bases in the middle. This CDR3 has 15 amino acids. The CDR3 spells CASTARFVLNTEAFF. In nucleotides, the CDR3 is TGTGCCAGCACCGCCAGATTTGTTTTGAACACTGAAGCTTTCTTT.

This clonotype showed up just a few times. The V gene is TRBV7-9, the J gene TRBJ2-1, with TRBD2 matching over 10 bases. CDR1 SEHNR and CDR2 FQNEAQ come from the germline V gene (reference sequence). V gave up 9 bases and J gave up 2 bases; unmatched junction bases: 4. The CDR3 has 14 residues. For the CDR3, the DNA is TGTGCCAGTTATCTAGCGGGAGCCTACAATGAGCAGTTCTTC. It codes for CASYLAGAYNEQFF.

This clonotype was observed once. Given a much more abundant clone one base away, this may be a read error. The chain employs TRBV3-1 and TRBJ2-2, with 14 bases fitting TRBD2. Germline V lookup: CDR1 LGHDT, CDR2 YNNKEL (reference sequence). This CDR3 region has 16 residues. With 5 bases clipped from V and 10 bases from J, the junction kept 9 bases outside the gene matches. CDR3 amino acids: CASSKMGLAGVEELFF. DNA of the CDR3: TGTGCCAGCAGCAAGATGGGACTAGCGGGAGTCGAGGAGCTGTTTTTT.